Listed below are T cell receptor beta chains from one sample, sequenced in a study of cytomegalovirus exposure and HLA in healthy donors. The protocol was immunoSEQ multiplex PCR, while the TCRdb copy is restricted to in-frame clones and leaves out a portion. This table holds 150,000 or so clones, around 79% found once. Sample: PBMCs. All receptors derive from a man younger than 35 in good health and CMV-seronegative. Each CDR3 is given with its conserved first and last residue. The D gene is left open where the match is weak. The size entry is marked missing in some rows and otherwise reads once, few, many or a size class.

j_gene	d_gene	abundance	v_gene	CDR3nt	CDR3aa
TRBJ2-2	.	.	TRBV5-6	TGTGCCAGCAGCTGGGGGCCGGGCGGGGAGCTGTTTTTT	CASSWGPGGELFF
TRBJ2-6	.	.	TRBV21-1	TGTGCCAGCAAAAACAGGGAGTCTGGGGCCAACGTCCTGACTTTC	CASKNRESGANVLTF
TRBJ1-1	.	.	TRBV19	TGTGCCAGTAGTACCCTTAGTACAGGGCGAGGTGAAGCTTTCTTT	CASSTLSTGRGEAFF
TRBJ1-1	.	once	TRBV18	TGTGCCAGCTCACCAAGTTCGGTTGCAAACACTGAAGCTTTCTTT	CASSPSSVANTEAFF
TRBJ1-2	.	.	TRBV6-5	TGTGCCAGCAGTTCCCTACCTTCGGGGGACTATGGCTACACCTTC	CASSSLPSGDYGYTF
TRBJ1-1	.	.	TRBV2	TGTGCCAGCAGTGAAAAGCATGGCGGCACTGAAGCTTTCTTT	CASSEKHGGTEAFF
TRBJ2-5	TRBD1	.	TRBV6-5	TGTGCCAGCAGCCCTGGACAGGGTGCATGGGAGACCCAGTACTTC	CASSPGQGAWETQYF
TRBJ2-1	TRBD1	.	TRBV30	TGTGCCTGGGGGCGCCACGGACAGGCCCTCCCCGGCAATGAGCAGTTCTTC	CAWGRHGQALPGNEQFF
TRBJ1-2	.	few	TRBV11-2	TGTGCCAGCAGCCTCGCCGGGGGTAGCTATGGCTACACCTTC	CASSLAGGSYGYTF
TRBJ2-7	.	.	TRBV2	TGTGCCAGCAGTGAACTTCCCGCGAGCTCCTACGAGCAGTACTTC	CASSELPASSYEQYF
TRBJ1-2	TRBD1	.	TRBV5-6	TGTGCCAGCAGCCCGACAGGGTATTATGGCTACACCTTC	CASSPTGYYGYTF
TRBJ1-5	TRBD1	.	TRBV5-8	TGTGCCAGCAGCGAGCGTGGGACAGGGGGCTATCAGCCCCAGCATTTT	CASSERGTGGYQPQHF
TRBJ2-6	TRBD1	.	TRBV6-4	TGTGCCAGCAGTTCGACAGGGACCAACGGCCTGACTTTC	CASSSTGTNGLTF
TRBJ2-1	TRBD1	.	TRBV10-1	TGCGCCAGTAACAGGGGGAACTCCTACAATGAGCAGTTCTTC	CASNRGNSYNEQFF
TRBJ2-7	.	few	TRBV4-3	TGCGCCAGCAGCCAAAGGACAGCGAACGAGCAGTACTTC	CASSQRTANEQYF
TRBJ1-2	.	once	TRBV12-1	TGTGCCAGCAGGTTTCAAGGACAGGGGCCCGCCGGCTATGGCTACACCTTC	CASRFQGQGPAGYGYTF
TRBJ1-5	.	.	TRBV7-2	TGTGCCAGCAGCTTAAGGCAGGGAGGAGGCCAGCCCCAGCATTTT	CASSLRQGGGQPQHF
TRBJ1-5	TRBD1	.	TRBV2	TGTGCCAGCAGAAGGGATAACAGGGGTGGTCAGCCCCAGCATTTT	CASRRDNRGGQPQHF
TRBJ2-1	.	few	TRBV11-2	TGTGCCTGCCACCGGGACAACGAGTACAATGAGCAGTTCTTC	CACHRDNEYNEQFF
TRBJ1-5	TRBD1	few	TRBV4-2	TGTGCCAGCAGCCCAATCGTTGGAGGGGGCATCAAACAGCCCCAGCATTTT	CASSPIVGGGIKQPQHF
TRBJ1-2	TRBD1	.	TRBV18	TGTGCCAGCTCACCTCGTACAGGGGGCGACTATGGCTACACCTTC	CASSPRTGGDYGYTF
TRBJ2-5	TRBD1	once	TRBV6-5	TGTGCCAGCAATAAACAGGGGCTACAAGAGACCCAGTACTTC	CASNKQGLQETQYF
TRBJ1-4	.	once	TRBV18	TGTGCCAGCTCACCATCAGGGATTAATGAAAAACTGTTTTTT	CASSPSGINEKLFF
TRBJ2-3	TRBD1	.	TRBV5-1	TGCGCCAGCGTGGGAGGGACAGGGAGCACAGATACGCAGTATTTT	CASVGGTGSTDTQYF
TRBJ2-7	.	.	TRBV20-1	TGCAGTGCCCGGACAGCCTACGAGCAGTACTTC	CSARTAYEQYF
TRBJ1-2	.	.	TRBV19	TGTGCCAGTAGTCTCCAGGGGCTTAAGAACTATGGCTACACCTTC	CASSLQGLKNYGYTF
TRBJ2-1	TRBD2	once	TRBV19	TGTGCCAGTGTTGACGGGGGGGCCAATGGGAATGAGCAGTTCTTC	CASVDGGANGNEQFF
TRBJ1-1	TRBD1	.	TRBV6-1	TGTGCCAGCAGTTCCGGACAGGGGCTCGCCACTGAAGCTTTCTTT	CASSSGQGLATEAFF
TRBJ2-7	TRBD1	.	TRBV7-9	TGTTCCAGCAGCCCACCCGGACAGGCCTACGAGCAGTACTTC	CSSSPPGQAYEQYF
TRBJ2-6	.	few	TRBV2	TGTGCCAGCAGTGGCGGGACAGCCCTCTCTGGGGCCAACGTCCTGACTTTC	CASSGGTALSGANVLTF
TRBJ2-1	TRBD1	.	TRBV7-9	TGTGCCAGCAGCATAACGACAGGGGGCTCCGTATTGACTGAGCAGTTCTTC	CASSITTGGSVLTEQFF
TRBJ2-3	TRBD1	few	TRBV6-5	TGTGCCAGCAGGTACGGGACAGCCAGAGATACGCAGTATTTT	CASRYGTARDTQYF
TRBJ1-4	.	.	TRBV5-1	TGCGCCAGCAGCTTGCAGGGTGCAACTAATGAAAAACTGTTTTTT	CASSLQGATNEKLFF
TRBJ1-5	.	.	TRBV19	TGTGCCAGTAGTATAGGCGAAGTCGGTCAGCCCCAGCATTTT	CASSIGEVGQPQHF
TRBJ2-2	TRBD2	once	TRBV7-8	TGTGCCAGCAGACCCGGCCGGGGGGGCCCCGGGGAGCTGTTTTTT	CASRPGRGGPGELFF
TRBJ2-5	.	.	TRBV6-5	TGTGCCAGCAGTCAGGGTGGGGAGACCCAGTACTTC	CASSQGGETQYF
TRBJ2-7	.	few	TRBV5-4	TGTGCCAGCAGCTTGGATGACAGTCCCTACGAGCAGTACTTC	CASSLDDSPYEQYF
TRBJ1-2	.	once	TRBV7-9	TGTGCCAGCAGCCCCGGGGGGGTCGGCTATGGCTACACCTTC	CASSPGGVGYGYTF
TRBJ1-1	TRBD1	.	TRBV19	TGTGCCAGTAGTATAGAAGGGGGACAGGGGGCATCTTCCGCTGAAGCTTTCTTT	CASSIEGGQGASSAEAFF
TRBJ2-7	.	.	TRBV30	TGTGCCTGGAGAAACGGGATCTACGAGCAGTACTTC	CAWRNGIYEQYF
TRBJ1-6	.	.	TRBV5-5	TGTGCCAGCAGCTTCAGGGGCTTATCGGTACCCTCCTATAATTCACCCCTCCACTTT	CASSFRGLSVPSYNSPLHF
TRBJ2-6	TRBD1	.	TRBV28	TGTGCCAGCACGAGACAGGGGGCTTCGGTTGGGGCCAACGTCCTGACTTTC	CASTRQGASVGANVLTF
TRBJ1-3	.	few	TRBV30	TGTGCCTGCCCAACAGGGAACTCTGGAAACACCATATATTTT	CACPTGNSGNTIYF
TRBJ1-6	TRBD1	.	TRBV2	TGTGCCAGCAGACCCGGGACAGGGAATTCACCCCTCCACTTT	CASRPGTGNSPLHF
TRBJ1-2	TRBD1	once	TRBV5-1	TGCGCCAGCAGCTTGGACCCTTGGACAGGGAACTATGGCTACACCTTC	CASSLDPWTGNYGYTF
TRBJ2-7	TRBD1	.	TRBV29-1	TGCAGCGTGGAGGACAGGGCGAGCTCCTACGAGCAGTACTTC	CSVEDRASSYEQYF
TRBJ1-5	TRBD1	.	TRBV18	TGTGCCAGCTCACCACTGCAGGGGGATCAGCCCCAGCATTTT	CASSPLQGDQPQHF
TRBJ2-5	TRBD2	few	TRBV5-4	TGTGCCAGCAGTTTCGGACTAGCGGGCCAAGAGACCCAGTACTTC	CASSFGLAGQETQYF
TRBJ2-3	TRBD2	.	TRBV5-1	TGCGCCAGCAGCCCGGGACTAGCGTTCGGAGATACGCAGTATTTT	CASSPGLAFGDTQYF
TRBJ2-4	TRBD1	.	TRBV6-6	TGTGCCAGCACCGGGGACAGGGAGGGGAACATTCAGTACTTC	CASTGDREGNIQYF
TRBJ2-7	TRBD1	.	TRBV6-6	TGTGCCAGCAGGGGGCCCAGGGGGCAGGAGTTCGAGCAGTACTTC	CASRGPRGQEFEQYF
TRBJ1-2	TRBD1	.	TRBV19	TGTGCCGTGGGACAGGGGGCTAGCTATGGCTACACCTTC	CAVGQGASYGYTF
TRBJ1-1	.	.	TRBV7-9	TGTGCCAGCAGCAGGGGGGAGGGAAGAACTGAAGCTTTCTTT	CASSRGEGRTEAFF
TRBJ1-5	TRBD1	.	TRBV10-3	TGTGCCATCAGCGGGACAGATAATCAGCCCCAGCATTTT	CAISGTDNQPQHF
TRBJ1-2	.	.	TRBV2	TGTGCCAGCAGTGAAGCCGGGGAGGGGTTCTATGGCTACACCTTC	CASSEAGEGFYGYTF